The 14 T cell receptor beta chains below were found in one sample sequenced in a study of shared clonotypes between healthy human individuals. Here immunoSEQ multiplex PCR was the method, and the copy in TCRdb shows in-frame clones only, minus some. The table includes approximately 1,000,000 clones, 75% to 85% detected once. Sequenced material: memory CD4+ T cells from PBMCs. As to subset: CD45RA-negative fraction. The receptors originated from a young man in good health. Some clones in this sample may be carry-over from other donors' samples.

The V and J genes are TRBV30 and TRBJ2-7; possibly TRBD2 for D (5 bases). CDR1 and CDR2 from the germline V gene are GTSNPN and SVGIG (reference sequence). V was trimmed by 4 bases and J by 6 bases, leaving 16 bases between them. There are 13 residues in the CDR3. The CDR3 here is CAWTKAAGIEQYF. The CDR3 DNA follows: TGTGCCTGGACTAAGGCGGCGGGTATCGAGCAGTACTTC.

The chain recombines TRBV30 with TRBJ2-2; D gene ambiguous. V gave up 0 bases and J gave up 4 bases, with 9 bases separating them. Germline values: CDR1 GTSNPN, CDR2 SVGIG (reference sequence). The CDR3 length is 14 residues. The CDR3 coding sequence is TGTGCCTGGAGTGTACCCCGTGCCACCGGGGAGCTGTTTTTT. Encoded protein: CAWSVPRATGELFF.

The J gene is TRBJ2-7, the V gene TRBV27, with D unresolved. CDR1 is MNHEY and CDR2 is SMNVEV in the germline V gene (reference sequence). V lost 4 bases and J lost 5, with 3 bases in between. The CDR3 totals 10 residues. The CDR3: CASSSDEQYF. For the CDR3, the DNA is TGTGCCAGCAGTTCGGACGAGCAGTACTTC.

J is TRBJ2-2 and V is TRBV2, with 8 positions matching TRBD2. This CDR3 is 16 amino acids long. The germline CDR1 and CDR2 sequences are SNHLY and FYNNEI. After removal of 4 bases from V and 0 bases from J, the junction contained 4 bases not matched to a gene. The CDR3 region is CASSVSGRTNTGELFF. The CDR3 nucleotides read TGTGCCAGCAGTGTGAGCGGGAGAACGAACACCGGGGAGCTGTTTTTT.

The chain joins TRBV18 to TRBJ2-3; D is uncertain. This CDR3 region has 15 residues. The germline V gene has CDR1 KGHSH and CDR2 LQKENI. Trimming cost V 2 bases and J 4 bases, with 13 bases left between them. The CDR3 loop reads CASSPNVNTADTQYF. The CDR3 DNA follows: TGTGCCAGCTCACCAAATGTTAACACCGCAGATACGCAGTATTTT.

This clone was detected only once. This chain uses TRBV5-1 with TRBJ2-3; TRBD2 matches at 8 bases. The CDR3 contains 16 residues. Germline CDR1 and CDR2: SGHRS and YFSETQ. The V segment lost 0 bases and the J segment 2 bases; nucleotides outside the gene matches: 5. As DNA, the CDR3 is TGCGCCAGCAGCTTGGTCCTAGCGGGTTTCACAGATACGCAGTATTTT. Amino acids: CASSLVLAGFTDTQYF.

This clone appeared a few times. The chain uses TRBV18 and TRBJ2-2; TRBD2 matches at 9 bases. Germline V CDR1 and CDR2: KGHSH, LQKENI. The CDR3 has 18 residues. The V gene end was trimmed by 1 base and the J gene end by 0 bases; junction bases not matched to a gene: 6. DNA for the CDR3: TGTGCCAGCTCACCACAGAGCGGGAGGACTTCGAACACCGGGGAGCTGTTTTTT. Translating gives CASSPQSGRTSNTGELFF.

V usage is TRBV5-5 and J usage is TRBJ1-5, with 7 bases that match TRBD1. The CDR3 covers 16 residues. Losses at the gene ends were 0 bases for V and 7 bases for J; bases not matched to a gene: 10. In germline, CDR1 is SGHKS, CDR2 YYEKEE (reference sequence). CDR3 region: CASSLEIRQGGQPQHF. DNA of the CDR3: TGTGCCAGCAGCTTGGAAATACGGCAGGGGGGCCAGCCCCAGCATTTT.

A single count supports this clone. J is TRBJ1-6 and V is TRBV6-5; 9 nucleotides match TRBD1. Trimming removed 5 bases from V and 8 bases from J; junction bases left unmatched: 1. The germline V gene has CDR1 MNHEY and CDR2 SVGAGI. This CDR3 comprises 13 residues. CDR3 amino acids: CASSGDRDSPLHF. The CDR3 coding sequence is TGTGCCAGCAGTGGGGACAGGGATTCACCCCTCCACTTT.

CDR3 DNA: TGCGCCAGCAGCTTTGGTGCGGGAGTGGAGGGCGAGACCCAGTACTTC. Translation gives CASSFGAGVEGETQYF. The chain uses TRBV5-1 and TRBJ2-5; 7 nucleotides match TRBD2. Germline CDR1 is SGHRS and CDR2 is YFSETQ. V trimming: 2 bases; J trimming: 5 bases; junction bases outside the gene matches: 12. The CDR3 spans 16 residues.

Only a few counts were recorded for this clone. V is TRBV10-1 and J is TRBJ2-3, with TRBD2 matching 10 bases. This CDR3 is built from 15 residues. Trimming cost V 3 bases and J 2 bases; bases outside gene matches: 2. Germline CDR1 reads WNHNN; CDR2 reads SYGVQD (reference sequence). The DNA of the CDR3 is TGCGCCAGCAGTGACCTAGCGGGAGTCACAGATACGCAGTATTTT. Its protein product is CASSDLAGVTDTQYF.

The V gene is TRBV5-1, the J gene TRBJ2-5, with 10 bases that match TRBD2. The germline gives CDR1 SGHRS, CDR2 YFSETQ. Trimming removed 2 bases from V and 5 bases from J; junction bases left unmatched: 9. This CDR3 contains 16 residues. The CDR3 coding sequence is TGCGCCAGCAGCTTTGGAGCGGGAGGGCCTGGGGAGACCCAGTACTTC. It encodes CASSFGAGGPGETQYF.

This chain connects TRBV9 to TRBJ1-3, with unresolved D. The germline V gene has CDR1 SGDLS and CDR2 YYNGEE. The CDR3 runs to 14 residues. V gave up 3 bases and J gave up 1 base, with 8 bases separating them. This CDR3 is CASSAVYSGNTIYF. CDR3 nucleotides: TGTGCCAGCAGCGCAGTATATTCTGGAAACACCATATATTTT.

The chain joins TRBV12-5 to TRBJ2-1; D is uncertain. Trimming took off 5 bases at V and 5 bases at J, with 4 bases between the two ends. The CDR3 consists of 11 residues. Germline values: CDR1 LGHNT, CDR2 FRNRAP. This CDR3 reads CASGLDNEQFF. CDR3 sequence (DNA): TGTGCTAGTGGTCTAGACAATGAGCAGTTCTTC. The full variable domain, its missing parts supplied by reference TRBV12-5 and TRBJ2-1, is DARVTQTPRHKVTEMGQEVTMRCQPILGHNTVFWYRQTMMQGLELLAYFRNRAPLDDSGMPKDRFSAEMPDATLATLKIQPSEPRDSAVYFCASGLDNEQFFGPGTRLTVL.